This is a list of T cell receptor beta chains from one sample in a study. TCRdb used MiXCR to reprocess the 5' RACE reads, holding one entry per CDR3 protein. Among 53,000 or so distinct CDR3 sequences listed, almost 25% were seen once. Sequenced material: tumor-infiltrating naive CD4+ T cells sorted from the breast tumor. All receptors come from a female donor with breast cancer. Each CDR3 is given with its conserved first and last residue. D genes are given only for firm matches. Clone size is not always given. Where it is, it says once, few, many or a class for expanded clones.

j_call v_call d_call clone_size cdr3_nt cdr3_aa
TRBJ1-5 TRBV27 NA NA TGTGCCAGCAGCCCCTTACGGAATAGCAATCAGCCCCAGCATTTT CASSPLRNSNQPQHF
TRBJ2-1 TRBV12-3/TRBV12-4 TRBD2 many TGTGCCAGCAGTCTTAGGACTAGCGGGAGCTCCTACAATGAGCAGTTCTTC CASSLRTSGSSYNEQFF
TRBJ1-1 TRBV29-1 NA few TGCAGCGTTGTGCGGACGGGACGGAACACTGAAGCTTTCTTT CSVVRTGRNTEAFF
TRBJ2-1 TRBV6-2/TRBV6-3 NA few TGTGCCAGCAGAGACACTAGAAATGAGCAGTTCTTC CASRDTRNEQFF
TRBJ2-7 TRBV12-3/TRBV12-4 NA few TGTGCCAGCAGTGGGATTAGGGGGAACGAGCAGTACTTC CASSGIRGNEQYF
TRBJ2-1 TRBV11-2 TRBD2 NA TGTGCCAGCAGCTACCCCTTGCGGGAGGGCCTCAATGAGCAGTTCTTC CASSYPLREGLNEQFF
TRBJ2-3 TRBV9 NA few TGTGCCAGCAGCGTAGGCACGTCACGAGGAACGCAGTATTTT CASSVGTSRGTQYF
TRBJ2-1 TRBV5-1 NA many TGCGCCAGCAGCTTTCGGGCTACTAGCAATGAGCAGTTCTTC CASSFRATSNEQFF
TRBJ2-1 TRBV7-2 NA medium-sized TGTGCCAGCAGTAGGTACAATGAGCAGTTCTTC CASSRYNEQFF
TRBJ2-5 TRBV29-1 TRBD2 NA TGCAGCGTCGCGGGGGGGCCGCAAGAGACCCAGTACTTC CSVAGGPQETQYF
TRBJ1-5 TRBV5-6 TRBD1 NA TGTGCCAGCAGCTGGACAGGGGGAGCCTATAGCAATCAGCCCCAGCATTTT CASSWTGGAYSNQPQHF
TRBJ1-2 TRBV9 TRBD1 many TGTGCCAGCAGCGTCGACACAACACCGGGACAGGGGGACTATGGCTACACCTTC CASSVDTTPGQGDYGYTF
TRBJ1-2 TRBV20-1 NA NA TGCAGTGCTAGGGACACCGCTTCCAGGAATGGCTACACCTTC CSARDTASRNGYTF
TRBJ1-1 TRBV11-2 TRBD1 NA TGTGCCAGCAGCCTAGAAACAGGGGGCGGGAACACTGAAGCTTTCTTT CASSLETGGGNTEAFF
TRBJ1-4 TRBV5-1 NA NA TGCGCCAGCAGCTTGCGGGGGAATGAAAAACTGTTTTTT CASSLRGNEKLFF
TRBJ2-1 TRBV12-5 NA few TGTGCTAGTGGTTCCTCAAGGGCCGTTTACAATGAGCAGTTCTTC CASGSSRAVYNEQFF
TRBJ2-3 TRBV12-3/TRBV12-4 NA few TGTGCCAGCAGCCTACCCTTGGGGGTCGATATCACAGATACGCAGTATTTT CASSLPLGVDITDTQYF
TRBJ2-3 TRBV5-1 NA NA TGCGCCAGCAGCTTGGGACAGTACACAGATACGCAGTATTTT CASSLGQYTDTQYF
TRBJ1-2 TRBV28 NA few TGTGCCAGCAGTTCTAAGGTTTCTAATGGCTACACCTTC CASSSKVSNGYTF
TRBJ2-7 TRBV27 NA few TGTGCCAGCAGGGGGGGGCTATACGAGCAGTACTTC CASRGGLYEQYF
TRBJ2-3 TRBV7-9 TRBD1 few TGTGCCAGCAGCAAAGGACAGGGACGCACAGATACGCAGTATTTT CASSKGQGRTDTQYF
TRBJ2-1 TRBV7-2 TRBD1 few TGTGCCAGCAGCACCCCCAGGGGGTACAATGAGCAGTTCTTC CASSTPRGYNEQFF
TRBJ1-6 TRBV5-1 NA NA TGCGCCAGCAGCTCCCGGGACGCGAGCTCCTATAATTCACCCCTCCACTTT CASSSRDASSYNSPLHF
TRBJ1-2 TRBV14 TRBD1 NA TGTGCCAGCAGCCATCGACAGGGAGGTCGCTTC CASSHRQGGRF
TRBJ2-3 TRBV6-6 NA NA TGTGCCAGCAGTTACGGGCAGGGCGCTAGCACAGATACGCAGTATTTT CASSYGQGASTDTQYF
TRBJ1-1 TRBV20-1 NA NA TGCAGTGCTAGGGGTAGGCAGCTAGTGAACACTGAAGCTTTCTTT CSARGRQLVNTEAFF
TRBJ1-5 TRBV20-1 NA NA TGCAGTGCTAGAGATGAGGGAGGGGCCTTCTTCAATCAGCCCCAGCATTTT CSARDEGGAFFNQPQHF
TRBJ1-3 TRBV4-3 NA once TGCGCCAGCAGCCAAGACCGGGGGGCTTTTGGCTCTGGAAACGCCATATATTTT CASSQDRGAFGSGNAIYF
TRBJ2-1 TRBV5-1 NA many TGCGCCAGCAGCTTCTCTGCGCAATCCTACAATGAGCAGTTCTTC CASSFSAQSYNEQFF
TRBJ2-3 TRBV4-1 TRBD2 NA TGCGCCAGCGGTACTAGCGGGAGACCCACAGATACGCAGTATTTT CASGTSGRPTDTQYF
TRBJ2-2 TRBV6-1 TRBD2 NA TGTGCCAGCCCAGCGGGAGGCCCGAACACCGGGGAGCTGTTTTTT CASPAGGPNTGELFF
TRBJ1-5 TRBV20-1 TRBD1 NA TGCAGTGCTAGGGATCAGGACAGGCTCAATCAGCCCCAGCATTTT CSARDQDRLNQPQHF